The 2 T cell receptor beta chains reported below all come from one sample, sequenced in a study of OX40 agonist ivuxolimab in advanced cancers. Sequencing was performed with immunoSEQ multiplex PCR; in TCRdb, only in-frame clones are kept and a portion is missing. Among about 82,000 clones listed, roughly 90% were seen once. The material was CD4+ or CD8+ T cells sorted from blood, obtained in a trial of the OX40 agonist ivuxolimab. The receptor source for this set is an adult with an advanced solid tumor such as melanoma, head and neck, liver or kidney cancer.

The rearrangement links TRBV6-5 to TRBJ1-2; D remains ambiguous. Germline lookup yields CDR1 MNHEY and CDR2 SVGAGI. CDR3 length: 12 amino acids. V was trimmed by 0 bases and J by 10 bases, leaving 9 bases between them. CDR3 in amino acids: CASSYSGTDYTF. CDR3 nucleotides: TGTGCCAGCAGTTACTCTGGCACGGACTACACCTTC.

The chain has TRBV10-3 and TRBJ2-7; tentative D call: TRBD1 (5 bases). The V end lost 0 bases, the J end lost 9 bases, and 12 bases lay between the germline ends. The CDR3 runs 13 residues. Germline V gene sequence: CDR1 ENHRY, CDR2 SYGVKD. CDR3 loop: CAISESQGQRQYF. The CDR3 nucleotides read TGTGCCATCAGTGAGTCTCAGGGTCAGCGGCAGTACTTC.